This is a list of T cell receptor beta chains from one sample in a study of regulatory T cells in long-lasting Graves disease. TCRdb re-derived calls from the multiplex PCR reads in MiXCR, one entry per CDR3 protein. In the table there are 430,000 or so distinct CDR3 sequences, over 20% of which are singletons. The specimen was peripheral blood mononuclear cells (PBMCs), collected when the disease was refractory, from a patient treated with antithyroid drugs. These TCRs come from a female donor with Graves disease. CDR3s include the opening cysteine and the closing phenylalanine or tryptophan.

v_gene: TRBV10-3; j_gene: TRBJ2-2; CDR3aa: CAISETRARELFF
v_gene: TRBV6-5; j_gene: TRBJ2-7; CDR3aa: CASSYGQGGGEQYF
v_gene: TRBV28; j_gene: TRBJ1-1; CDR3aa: CASSLNWVPMNTEAFF
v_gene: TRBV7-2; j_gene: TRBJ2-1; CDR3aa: CASSLGEVSSYNEQFF
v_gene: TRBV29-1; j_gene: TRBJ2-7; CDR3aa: CSVEGARDRNYEQYF
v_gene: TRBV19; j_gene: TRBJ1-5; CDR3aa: CASVQEDRGNQPQHF
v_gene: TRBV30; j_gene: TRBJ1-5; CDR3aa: CACQGGAGQPQHF
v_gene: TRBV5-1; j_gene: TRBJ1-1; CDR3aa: CASSFGTAMNTEAFF
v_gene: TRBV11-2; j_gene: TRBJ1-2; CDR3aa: CASSLVGEGAMGYTF
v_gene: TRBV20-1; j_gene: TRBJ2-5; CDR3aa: CSASILEETQYF
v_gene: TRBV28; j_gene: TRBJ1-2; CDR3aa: CASSPSTAHYGYTF
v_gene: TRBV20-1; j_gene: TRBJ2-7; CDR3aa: CSAPSGTGMYEQYF
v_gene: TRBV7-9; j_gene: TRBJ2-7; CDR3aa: CASSLAQGTENDEQYF
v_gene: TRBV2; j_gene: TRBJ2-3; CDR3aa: CASRGQRSTDTQYF